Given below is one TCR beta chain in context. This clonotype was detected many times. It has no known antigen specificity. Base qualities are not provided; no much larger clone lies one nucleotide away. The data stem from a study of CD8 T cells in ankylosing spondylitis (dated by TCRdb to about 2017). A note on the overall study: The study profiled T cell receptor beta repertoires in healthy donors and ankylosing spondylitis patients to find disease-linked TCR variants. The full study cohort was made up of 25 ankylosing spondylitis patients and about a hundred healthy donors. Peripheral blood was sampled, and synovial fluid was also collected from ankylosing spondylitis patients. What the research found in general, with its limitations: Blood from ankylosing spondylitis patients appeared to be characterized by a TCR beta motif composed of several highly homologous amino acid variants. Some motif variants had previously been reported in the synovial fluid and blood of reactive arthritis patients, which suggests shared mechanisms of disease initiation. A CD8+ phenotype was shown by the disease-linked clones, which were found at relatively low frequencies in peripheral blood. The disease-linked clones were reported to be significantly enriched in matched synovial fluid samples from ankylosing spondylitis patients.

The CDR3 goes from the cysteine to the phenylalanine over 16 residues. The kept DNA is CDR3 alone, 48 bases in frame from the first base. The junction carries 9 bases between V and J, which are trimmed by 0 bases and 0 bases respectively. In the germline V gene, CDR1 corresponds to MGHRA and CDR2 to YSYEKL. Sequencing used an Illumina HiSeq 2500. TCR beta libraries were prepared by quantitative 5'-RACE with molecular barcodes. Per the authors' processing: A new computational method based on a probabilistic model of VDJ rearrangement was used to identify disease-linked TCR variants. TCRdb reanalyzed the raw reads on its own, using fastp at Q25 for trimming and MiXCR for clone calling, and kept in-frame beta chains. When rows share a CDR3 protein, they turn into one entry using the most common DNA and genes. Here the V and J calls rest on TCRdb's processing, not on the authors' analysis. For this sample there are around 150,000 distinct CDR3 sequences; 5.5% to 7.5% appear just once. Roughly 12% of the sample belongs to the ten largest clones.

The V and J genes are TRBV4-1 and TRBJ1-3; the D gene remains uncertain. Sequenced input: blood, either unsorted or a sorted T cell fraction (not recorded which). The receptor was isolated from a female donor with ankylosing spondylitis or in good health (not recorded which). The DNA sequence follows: TGCGCCAGCAGCCAAGAAACGGGGAGCTCTGGAAACACCATATATTTT. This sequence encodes CASSQETGSSGNTIYF.